This TCR beta chain was captured by sequencing in a study of lymphopenia after photon versus proton radiotherapy. Study outcomes and limitations: Photon-treated patients lost naive T cells and TCR diversity; proton-treated stayed stable. Survival link was tested only in deceased patients; proton benefit remains a possibility. Post-nadir diversity loss with photons came from oligoclonal expansion, particularly CD8+ Temra cells.

In the case of this clone: Its antigen is undetermined.

Data came from immunoSEQ multiplex PCR; TCRdb stores just in-frame clones and leaves some out. The data contain some 28,000 clones, 81% of them singletons. This CDR3 is 16 amino acids long. In germline, CDR1 is LNHNV, CDR2 YYDKDF (reference sequence). The V end lost 1 base, the J end lost 8 bases, and 20 bases lay between the germline ends. This TCR was recovered from a man aged 45 to 65 with gastric cancer. V gene TRBV15 combines with J gene TRBJ1-2; D is undetermined. The material sequenced was peripheral blood, taken from a patient treated with photon-based radiotherapy. CDR3 nucleotides: TGTGCCACCAGCAGAGGTGAGGGCGGGTCCGGTATAGGCTACACCTTC. It codes for CATSRGEGGSGIGYTF.